The entry below describes one TCR beta chain. The germline V gene encodes CDR1 MNHEY and CDR2 SMNVEV (reference sequence). This CDR3 has 13 amino acids. Trimming stripped 2 bases from V and 12 bases from J, with 16 bases between. The data are from a study of T-cell reconstitution after alpha-beta-depleted transplantation in children. Unique molecular identifiers were incorporated when the TCRbeta library was constructed. TCRdb reprocessed the PCR reads via MiXCR and lists one record per CDR3 protein. This table has 360,000 or so distinct CDR3 sequences, roughly 22% appearing once. This rearrangement joins TRBV27 to TRBJ1-1; no reliable D call. This sequence was found in a human donor who donated a stem cell graft to a child with acute myeloid leukemia. The sample here was PBMCs from the stem cell graft donor, taken from the stem cell graft. This CDR3 is CASSLRRVGMSFF. CDR3 coding DNA: TGTGCCAGCAGTTTACGGCGTGTTGGTATGTCTTTCTTT.